This TCR beta chain was observed in a study of human T cells and chemical hapten exposure. The sample's time point: pre-sensitization, week 0. This sample's treatment: therapeutic diphenylcyclopropenone sensitization with weekly scalp DPC. Study-level findings and limits: Unchanged with DPC sensitization were TCRs above 1 in 1000 frequency.

TCRdb independently ran MiXCR on the RACE reads; one entry per CDR3 protein. The table has about 300,000 distinct CDR3 sequences, 4.5% to 5.5% seen once. CDR3 length: 15 residues. The V gene lost 6 bases and the J gene lost 1 base, with 13 bases spanning the gap. Germline CDR1 is MNHEY and CDR2 is SVGEGT. At least ten counts were recorded for this clonotype. No antigen is known for it. The starting material was whole blood, obtained in connection with sensitization to the hapten diphenylcyclopropenone (DPC). The clonotype was recovered from a young woman with alopecia areata. Some clones in this sample may be carry-over from other donors' samples. V usage is TRBV6-2 or TRBV6-3 and J usage is TRBJ2-1, with D possibly TRBD2 on 5 matching bases. The CDR3 here is CASSRTAFSYNEQFF. The CDR3 DNA reads as TGTGCCAGCAGCCGGACTGCGTTTTCCTACAATGAGCAGTTCTTC.